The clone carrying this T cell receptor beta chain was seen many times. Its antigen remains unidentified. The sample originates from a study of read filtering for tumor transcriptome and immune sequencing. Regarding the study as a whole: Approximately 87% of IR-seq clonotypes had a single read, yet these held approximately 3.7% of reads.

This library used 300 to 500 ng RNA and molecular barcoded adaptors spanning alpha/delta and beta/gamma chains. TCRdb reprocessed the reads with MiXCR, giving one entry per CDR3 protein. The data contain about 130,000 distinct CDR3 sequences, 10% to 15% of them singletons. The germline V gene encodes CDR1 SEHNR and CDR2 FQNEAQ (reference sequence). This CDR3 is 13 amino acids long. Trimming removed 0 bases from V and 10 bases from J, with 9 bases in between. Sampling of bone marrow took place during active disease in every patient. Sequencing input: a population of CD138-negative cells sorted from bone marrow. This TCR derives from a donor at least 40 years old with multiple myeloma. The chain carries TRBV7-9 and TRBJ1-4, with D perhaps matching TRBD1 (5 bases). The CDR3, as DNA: TGTGCCAGCAGCTTAGCCGCGGGGGGAAAACTGTTTTTT. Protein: CASSLAAGGKLFF.